The following is a TCR beta chain sequence with its context. The data are from a study of blood T cell repertoires in COVID-19. Study as a whole: The United States, Italy and Spain supplied acute and convalescent COVID-19 samples.

Trimming took off 1 base at V and 4 bases at J, with 13 bases between the two ends. CDR3 length equals 15 residues. Germline CDR1 reads MGHRA; CDR2 reads YSYEKL. Original processing methods: Amplification of reference gene primers provided the estimated nucleated cell counts. Method: immunoSEQ multiplex PCR; TCRdb's copy keeps in-frame clones and lacks some. That table gives V, J and clone size, and the DNA gave D and trimming. The data hold about 61,000 clones, with approximately 89% observed a single time. This receptor was identified in a man aged 55 to 69 with acute or convalescent COVID-19. The specimen sequenced was peripheral blood. The rearrangement links TRBV4-1 to TRBJ1-1; no clear D gene. CDR3 amino acids: CASSQGYWEGTEAFF. The CDR3 DNA reads TGCGCCAGCAGCCAAGGGTACTGGGAGGGCACTGAAGCTTTCTTT.